Each of the 23 T cell receptor beta chains below was sequenced from the same sample in a study of identical twins. TCRdb used MiXCR to reprocess the 5' RACE reads, holding one entry per CDR3 protein. The table has 250,000 or so distinct CDR3 sequences, around 7% seen once. The data also belong to a second study, concerning yellow fever vaccine responses in identical twins.

Sequencing was carried out using memory (CD45RO+) T cells sorted from blood. Receptor source: a young woman in good health.

This clonotype showed up many times. The chain couples TRBV4-1 to TRBJ1-2; the D is unclear. CDR1 is MGHRA and CDR2 is YSYEKL in the germline V gene. The length of the CDR3 is 15 residues. V was pared by 0 bases and J by 2 bases, with 10 bases between. The CDR3 is CASSQDGRENYGYTF. The CDR3 DNA is TGCGCCAGCAGCCAAGATGGGCGGGAAAACTATGGCTACACCTTC.

This clonotype has only a few counts. This chain connects TRBV29-1 to TRBJ2-7, with 7 bases that match TRBD1. The V segment lost 7 bases and the J segment 6 bases; nucleotides outside the gene matches: 6. The V gene's germline CDR1 is SQVTM and CDR2 ANQGSEA. This CDR3 comprises 11 residues. CDR3 bases: TGCAGCGCCACTACAGGGGTCGAGCAGTACTTC. Protein product: CSATTGVEQYF.

This clonotype was picked up a small number of times. The chain has TRBV28 and TRBJ2-3; 7 bases are shared with TRBD2. Germline assignment: CDR1 MDHEN and CDR2 SYDVKM. This CDR3 is built from 12 residues. The trim removed 8 bases at V and 1 base at J, leaving 0 bases unmatched. Written as DNA, the CDR3 is TGTGCCAGCCTAGCGGGCACAGATACGCAGTATTTT. Encoded protein: CASLAGTDTQYF.

This chain uses TRBV27 with TRBJ2-5, with 8 bases matching TRBD1. The CDR3 is 16 residues long. The germline V gene encodes CDR1 MNHEY and CDR2 SMNVEV (reference sequence). The trim removed 2 bases at V and 2 bases at J, leaving 7 bases unmatched. The CDR3 loop reads CASSLRSRGLQETQYF. CDR3 DNA: TGTGCCAGCAGTTTACGGTCCAGGGGGCTACAAGAGACCCAGTACTTC.

The V and J genes are TRBV5-1 and TRBJ2-5, with D unclear. Germline V lookup: CDR1 SGHRS, CDR2 YFSETQ. The CDR3 length is 15 residues. The V gene lost 2 bases and the J gene lost 2 bases, with 13 bases spanning the gap. The CDR3 reads CASSFNDGRQETQYF. As DNA, the CDR3 is TGCGCCAGCAGCTTCAACGATGGCAGGCAAGAGACCCAGTACTTC.

The chain carries TRBV19 and TRBJ2-1, with 7 bases identical to TRBD2. V shed 3 bases, J shed 5 bases, and the junction held 7 bases outside the gene matches. Germline CDR1 reads LNHDA; CDR2 reads SQIVND (reference sequence). The length of the CDR3 is 15 residues. CDR3 DNA sequence: TGTGCCAGTAGTATGGGGAGCGGGGTTAACAATGAGCAGTTCTTC. This encodes CASSMGSGVNNEQFF.

The CDR3 protein is CASAASGRGQEQFF. DNA of the CDR3: TGCGCCAGCGCCGCGAGTGGGAGGGGGCAAGAGCAGTTCTTC. The J gene is TRBJ2-1, the V gene TRBV5-1, with D possibly called TRBD1 or TRBD2 (7 bases each). Germline CDR1 SGHRS, CDR2 YFSETQ. The CDR3 consists of 14 residues. V was pared by 7 bases and J by 10 bases, with 21 bases between.

This clonotype was detected many times. V is TRBV7-8 and J is TRBJ2-3; TRBD2 agrees at 8 bases. Germline V lookup: CDR1 SGHVS, CDR2 FQNEAQ. The CDR3 loop spans 16 amino acids. J lost 4 bases, V lost 4 bases, and 10 bases had no gene match. The CDR3 region is CASSSRLGGGPDTQYF. CDR3 bases: TGTGCCAGCAGCTCGCGACTCGGCGGGGGGCCAGATACGCAGTATTTT.

The chain carries TRBV20-1 and TRBJ1-6; a weak D match, TRBD1 (6 bases). V was cut by 6 bases and J by 0 bases, with 9 bases left in between. CDR1 DFQATT and CDR2 SNEGSKA come from the germline V gene (reference sequence). The CDR3 length is 14 residues. This CDR3 is CSATGSSYNSPLHF. The DNA for the CDR3 is TGCAGTGCCACAGGGAGCTCCTATAATTCACCCCTCCACTTT.

The rearrangement joins TRBV20-1 to TRBJ2-6; D ambiguous. The CDR3 is 15 amino acids. The germline gives CDR1 DFQATT, CDR2 SNEGSKA (reference sequence). The V and J ends lost 3 bases and 4 bases respectively, with 13 bases between them. The DNA for the CDR3 is TGCAGTGCTAGGGGCGTGCCGGTAGGGGCCAACGTCCTGACTTTC. This codes for CSARGVPVGANVLTF.

This clonotype was counted only a few times. The chain joins TRBV20-1 to TRBJ2-3; TRBD2 aligns across 8 bases. This CDR3 comprises 14 residues. Germline CDR1 and CDR2: DFQATT and SNEGSKA (reference sequence). Trimming took 3 bases from V and 4 from J; bases not matched to a gene: 6. CDR3 sequence reads: CSASGTRLPDTQYF. CDR3 nucleotide sequence: TGCAGTGCTAGTGGGACTAGACTCCCAGATACGCAGTATTTT.

The chain uses TRBV29-1 and TRBJ1-1; 7 bases are shared with TRBD1. V dropped 5 bases and J dropped 5; count of bases not matched to a gene: 11. Germline V gene lookup returns CDR1 SQVTM and CDR2 ANQGSEA. The CDR3 length is 14 residues. The DNA for the CDR3 is TGCAGCGTTTTTCCCAGACAGGGAAAGACTGAAGCTTTCTTT. Encoded protein: CSVFPRQGKTEAFF.

This rearrangement joins TRBV18 to TRBJ1-1; 7 bases are a match to TRBD1. CDR3 size: 13 residues. Germline-derived CDR1 and CDR2 are KGHSH and LQKENI. The ends lost 6 bases at V and 4 bases at J; junction bases unmatched: 5. The CDR3 DNA reads TGTGCCAGCTCCCCTTCAGGGGGCACTGAAGCTTTCTTT. It encodes CASSPSGGTEAFF.

The V and J genes are TRBV15 and TRBJ2-1; 8 nucleotides align to TRBD1. Germline CDR1 reads LNHNV; CDR2 reads YYDKDF (reference sequence). Trimming cost V 1 base and J 3 bases; bases outside gene matches: 8. The CDR3 has 17 residues. CDR3: CATSRGGTGAGYNEQFF. CDR3 in DNA: TGTGCCACCAGCAGAGGGGGGACAGGCGCCGGCTACAATGAGCAGTTCTTC.

J is TRBJ2-4 and V is TRBV4-2; D not resolved. Germline V gene data show CDR1 as LGHNA and CDR2 as YNFKEQ. V was trimmed by 0 bases and J by 7 bases, leaving 16 bases between them. CDR3 size: 16 residues. The CDR3 DNA follows: TGTGCCAGCAGCCAAGATCTGGGTAGCCCGGAGAACATTCAGTACTTC. Translating gives CASSQDLGSPENIQYF.

This clonotype was counted at least ten times. V is TRBV20-1 and J is TRBJ2-1; weak D call: TRBD2 (6 bases). The germline gives CDR1 DFQATT, CDR2 SNEGSKA (reference sequence). Trimming took off 1 base at V and 0 bases at J, with 16 bases between the two ends. CDR3 length: 17 amino acids. The CDR3 sequence is CSARGDRGAHSYNEQFF. The CDR3 nucleotides read TGCAGTGCTAGAGGGGATCGCGGGGCCCACTCCTACAATGAGCAGTTCTTC.

V usage is TRBV10-2 and J usage is TRBJ2-5, with a tentative D call TRBD1 (6 bases). Trimming removed 5 bases at V and 5 bases at J, with 15 bases between. This CDR3 has 14 amino acids. CDR1 and CDR2 (germline): WSHSY, SAAADI. CDR3 DNA: TGCGCCAGCAGTCCTTACAGGGTAGGGGAGACCCAGTACTTC. It translates to CASSPYRVGETQYF.

The rearrangement uses TRBV27 and TRBJ2-2; the match to TRBD1 covers 12 bases. Unmatched junction bases numbered 4, after V lost 2 bases and J lost 6 bases. The V gene's germline CDR1 is MNHEY and CDR2 SMNVEV (reference sequence). The CDR3 has 16 residues. CDR3 nucleotide sequence: TGTGCCAGCAGTTTACGAGGGACAGGGGGCTCCGGGGAGCTGTTTTTT. Protein product: CASSLRGTGGSGELFF.

This clonotype was detected many times. The chain has TRBV5-1 and TRBJ1-2; D unresolved. The V gene's germline CDR1 is SGHRS and CDR2 YFSETQ. The CDR3 spans 12 residues. Trimming removed 2 bases at V and 8 bases at J, with 10 bases between. CDR3 DNA sequence: TGCGCCAGCAGCTTACAAGATATGGGCTACACCTTC. Its translation: CASSLQDMGYTF. The complete variable domain, with remaining parts taken from reference TRBV5-1 and TRBJ1-2, reads KAGVTQTPRYLIKTRGQQVTLSCSPISGHRSVSWYQQTPGQGLQFLFEYFSETQRNKGNFPGRFSGRQFSNSRSEMNVSTLELGDSALYLCASSLQDMGYTFGSGTRLTVV.

This chain connects TRBV6-5 to TRBJ2-2, with 8 positions matching TRBD2. Germline V gene data show CDR1 as MNHEY and CDR2 as SVGAGI. CDR3 length: 15 residues. With 4 bases clipped from V and 3 bases from J, the junction kept 4 bases outside the gene matches. In nucleotides, the CDR3 is TGTGCCAGCAGTTTTACGGGAGGGCACACCGGGGAGCTGTTTTTT. Translating it yields CASSFTGGHTGELFF.

This clonotype was seen ten or more times. The chain employs TRBV14 and TRBJ2-4, with D perhaps TRBD1 (5 bases). The CDR3 runs 14 residues. The ends were cut back, 1 base at V and 6 bases at J, with 10 bases in the middle. Germline V lookup: CDR1 SGHDN, CDR2 FVKESK. The CDR3 region has the DNA TGTGCCAGCAGCCAAGCAGGACACGTAAACATTCAGTACTTC. As protein: CASSQAGHVNIQYF.

This rearrangement joins TRBV27 to TRBJ2-1; D is undetermined. Germline CDR1 MNHEY, CDR2 SMNVEV (reference sequence). Trimming cost V 2 bases and J 2 bases, with 7 bases left between them. This CDR3 has 14 residues. In nucleotides, the CDR3 is TGTGCCAGCAGTTTACGAGTGGCCTACAATGAGCAGTTCTTC. Amino acid sequence: CASSLRVAYNEQFF.

This clonotype was seen at least ten times. The chain joins TRBV28 to TRBJ2-7; D is possibly TRBD2 (5 bases). The CDR3 loop spans 15 amino acids. The germline CDR1 and CDR2 sequences are MDHEN and SYDVKM. Trimming took off 5 bases at V and 0 bases at J, with 14 bases between the two ends. This CDR3 is CASSPSGKRSYEQYV. As DNA, the CDR3 is TGTGCCAGCAGTCCGTCCGGGAAGCGCTCCTACGAGCAGTACGTC.